Below, 32 T cell receptor beta chains from the same sample are listed, as sequenced in a study of human T cells and chemical hapten exposure. Time point indicated: pre-sensitization, week 0. Treatment meaning: therapeutic diphenylcyclopropenone sensitization with weekly scalp DPC. Total RNA came from unfractionated whole blood. TCRdb re-called the RACE reads through MiXCR, storing one row per CDR3 protein. This sample has around 33,000 distinct CDR3 sequences, with less than 15% found just once. The source was whole blood, collected in connection with sensitization to the hapten diphenylcyclopropenone (DPC). These receptors were obtained from a woman between 40 and 55 years old with alopecia areata. Some clones in this sample may be carry-over from other donors' samples.

This clonotype appeared a few times. V is TRBV12-3 or TRBV12-4 and J is TRBJ1-1; 7 bases fit TRBD1. CDR3 length: 15 residues. J was trimmed by 3 bases and V by 1 base; bases with no gene match: 5. The DNA of the CDR3 is TGTGCCAGCAGTTTAGTGACAGGGCTAGACACTGAAGCTTTCTTT. It specifies CASSLVTGLDTEAFF.

This clonotype occurred a few times. The CDR3 DNA is TGTGCCAGCAGCCCAGCCAGGGGCGCTCCCCTCTTCGAAGGCTACACCTTC. It translates to CASSPARGAPLFEGYTF. The gene calls are TRBV13 and TRBJ1-2; TRBD1 might be the D (6 bases). CDR1 and CDR2 from the germline V gene are PRHDT and FYEKMQ (reference sequence). The CDR3 is 17 residues long. Trimming stripped 5 bases from V and 8 bases from J, with 27 bases between. Variable domain in full (rest from reference TRBV13 and TRBJ1-2): AAGVIQSPRHLIKEKRETATLKCYPIPRHDTVYWYQQGPGQDPQFLISFYEKMQSDKGSIPDRFSAQQFSDYHSELNMSSLELGDSALYFCASSPARGAPLFEGYTFGSGTRLTVV.

There are a few counts of this clonotype. This sequence may be a read error, since a much larger clone differs from it by one base. This sequence joins TRBV28 and TRBJ1-2; a weak D match, TRBD1 (5 bases). Germline V gene lookup returns CDR1 MDHEN and CDR2 SYDVKM. CDR3 length: 11 residues. Trimming left V 6 bases short and J 5 bases short, with 7 bases between. CDR3: CASRPGYGYTF. CDR3 coding DNA: TGTGCCAGCAGACCAGGGTATGGCTACACCTTC.

The CDR3 nucleotides read TGTGCCAGCAGTTCCGGGACGACTGGCTACACCTTC. Protein sequence: CASSSGTTGYTF. The chain employs TRBV12-3 or TRBV12-4 and TRBJ1-2, with a weak D call TRBD1 (5 bases). V was shortened by 4 bases and J by 7 bases, with 10 bases between the two germline ends. The CDR3 loop spans 12 amino acids.

Ten or more counts support this clonotype. The chain is built from TRBV15 and TRBJ2-3; 7 bases are a match to TRBD1. Germline V gene lookup returns CDR1 LNHNV and CDR2 YYDKDF (reference sequence). V shed 1 base, J shed 5 bases, and the junction held 9 bases outside the gene matches. The CDR3 length is 16 residues. CDR3 DNA: TGTGCCACCAGCAGAGGTTCTGAGGGGGCTGGAGATACGCAGTATTTT. It yields the protein CATSRGSEGAGDTQYF.

The chain joins TRBV14 to TRBJ1-4, with D uncertain. The CDR3 consists of 18 residues. Trimming stripped 0 bases from V and 5 bases from J, with 19 bases between. Germline V gives CDR1 SGHDN, CDR2 FVKESK. For the CDR3, the DNA is TGTGCCAGCAGCCAAGAGTTCCCGATGGGAGGGCTGAATGAAAAACTGTTTTTT. Translating gives CASSQEFPMGGLNEKLFF.

This clonotype has a count of ten or more. V gene TRBV7-6 combines with J gene TRBJ2-1, with 7 bases matching TRBD2. V was clipped by 4 bases and J by 4 bases; unmatched bases: 10. The V gene's germline CDR1 is SGHVS and CDR2 FNYEAQ. The CDR3 consists of 16 residues. This CDR3 is CASSSRDYAPYNEQFF. CDR3 DNA sequence: TGTGCCAGCAGCTCCAGGGACTATGCACCTTACAATGAGCAGTTCTTC.

This clonotype was recorded a few times. This chain connects TRBV7-2 to TRBJ2-7; 9 bases fit TRBD2. CDR3 length equals 13 residues. The V gene end was trimmed by 4 bases and the J gene end by 6 bases; junction bases not matched to a gene: 4. Germline CDR1 SGHTA, CDR2 FQGNSA. CDR3 coding DNA: TGTGCCAGCAGCTCCAGACTAGCGGCCGAGCAGTACTTC. Its translation: CASSSRLAAEQYF.

This sequence joins TRBV6-1 and TRBJ1-5; 8 bases agree with TRBD1. V was pared by 6 bases and J by 5 bases, with 3 bases of the junction left unmatched. The germline CDR1 and CDR2 sequences are MNHNS and SASEGT. The CDR3 totals 13 residues. CDR3 bases: TGTGCCAGCAGAGAGACAGGGGATCAGCCCCAGCATTTT. The encoded protein is CASRETGDQPQHF.

This clonotype occurred many times. V gene TRBV18 combines with J gene TRBJ1-1; D is unresolved. Germline V gene lookup returns CDR1 KGHSH and CDR2 LQKENI. The CDR3 length is 14 residues. The V end lost 0 bases, the J end lost 11 bases, and 16 bases lay between the germline ends. Here the CDR3 reads CASSPPSDGEKAFF. CDR3 DNA sequence: TGTGCCAGCTCACCACCGAGTGACGGAGAAAAGGCTTTCTTT.

The rearrangement uses TRBV28 and TRBJ2-7; 9 bases are a match to TRBD2. The CDR3 is 15 amino acids. Germline lookup yields CDR1 MDHEN and CDR2 SYDVKM. The trim removed 2 bases at V and 2 bases at J, leaving 4 bases unmatched. The CDR3 here is CASSLGAGGPYEQYF. The CDR3 nucleotides read TGTGCCAGCAGTTTAGGAGCGGGGGGTCCCTACGAGCAGTACTTC.

This chain joins TRBV12-3 or TRBV12-4 and TRBJ2-3; 8 positions match TRBD2. The J segment lost 6 bases and the V segment lost 5 bases, leaving 7 bases of the junction unmatched. The CDR3 has 14 amino acids. The CDR3 region is CASSPGGVRDTQYF. The CDR3 nucleotides read TGTGCCAGCAGTCCCGGGGGGGTTAGGGATACGCAGTATTTT.

This clonotype came up a few times. The chain has TRBV28 and TRBJ1-2; no reliable D call. CDR1 MDHEN and CDR2 SYDVKM come from the germline V gene. The CDR3 has 11 residues. Trimming took off 0 bases at V and 10 bases at J, with 6 bases between the two ends. The CDR3 reads CASSLWDTYTF. In nucleotides, the CDR3 is TGTGCCAGCAGTTTATGGGATACCTACACCTTC.

This clonotype was seen ten or more times. The V and J genes are TRBV7-2 and TRBJ2-2; 7 positions agree with TRBD2. This CDR3 region has 14 residues. The V segment lost 3 bases and the J segment 5 bases; nucleotides outside the gene matches: 3. Germline V gene data show CDR1 as SGHTA and CDR2 as FQGNSA. CDR3: CASSFGGGTGELFF. The CDR3 coding sequence is TGTGCCAGCAGCTTCGGCGGGGGAACCGGGGAGCTGTTTTTT.

This clonotype was found many times. The V and J genes are TRBV30 and TRBJ2-7; a possible D gene is TRBD1 (6 bases). Germline CDR1 GTSNPN, CDR2 SVGIG (reference sequence). The CDR3 length is 13 residues. With 2 bases removed from V and 0 bases from J, the gap between germline ends came to 8 bases. The CDR3 region is CAWSQGFSYEQYF. The CDR3 nucleotides read TGTGCCTGGAGTCAGGGGTTCTCCTACGAGCAGTACTTC.

This chain joins TRBV29-1 and TRBJ2-7, with D tentatively TRBD1 (5 bases). Germline V gene data show CDR1 as SQVTM and CDR2 as ANQGSEA. With 4 bases removed from V and 5 bases from J, the gap between germline ends came to 15 bases. The CDR3 loop spans 13 amino acids. The CDR3 here is CSVGSRMDNEQYF. CDR3 sequence (DNA): TGCAGCGTTGGATCGAGGATGGACAACGAGCAGTACTTC.

This clonotype was observed a few times. CDR3 nucleotides: TGCAGCGTGATTCCGGACAGGGAGGAGACCCAGTACTTC. Encoded protein: CSVIPDREETQYF. The chain has TRBV29-1 and TRBJ2-5, with 8 positions matching TRBD1. The length of the CDR3 is 13 residues. J was trimmed by 5 bases and V by 6 bases; bases with no gene match: 8. CDR1 is SQVTM, CDR2 ANQGSEA, per germline. The whole variable domain, filled in from reference TRBV29-1 and TRBJ2-5, reads SAVISQKPSRDICQRGTSLTIQCQVDSQVTMMFWYRQQPGQSLTLIATANQGSEATYESGFVIDKFPISRPNLTFSTLTVSNMSPEDSSIYLCSVIPDREETQYFGPGTRLLVL.

This clonotype has a count of ten or more. The chain joins TRBV12-3 or TRBV12-4 to TRBJ1-5, with 7 bases identical to TRBD1. Trimming at V came to 7 bases and at J to 4 bases, leaving 7 bases not matched to a gene. This CDR3 region has 14 residues. CDR3 nucleotides: TGTGCCAGCACGTTGGCAGGGGGGAATCAGCCCCAGCATTTT. Translating it yields CASTLAGGNQPQHF.

The chain has TRBV11-2 and TRBJ1-2, with D unresolved. V was pared by 0 bases and J by 2 bases, with 16 bases between. Germline V gives CDR1 SGHAT, CDR2 FQNNGV. The CDR3 consists of 17 residues. CDR3 residues: CASSLDIWTLGNYGYTF. The CDR3 region has the DNA TGTGCCAGCAGCTTAGATATCTGGACCCTCGGGAACTATGGCTACACCTTC.

The rearrangement uses TRBV29-1 and TRBJ2-1, with TRBD1 matching 7 bases. Germline V gene sequence: CDR1 SQVTM, CDR2 ANQGSEA. The CDR3 length is 12 residues. The trim removed 7 bases at V and 5 bases at J, leaving 5 bases unmatched. This chain's CDR3 is CSAGQIHNEQFF. Written as DNA, the CDR3 is TGCAGCGCGGGACAGATTCACAATGAGCAGTTCTTC.

This clonotype has at least ten counts. The J gene is TRBJ2-7, the V gene TRBV20-1; 12 bases match TRBD1. Germline V gene data show CDR1 as DFQATT and CDR2 as SNEGSKA (reference sequence). This CDR3 region has 15 residues. V was pared by 4 bases and J by 6 bases, with 10 bases of the junction left unmatched. CDR3 sequence (DNA): TGCAGTGCTAACTCCCCGGGACAGGGGGCAGTCGAGCAGTACTTC. Protein product: CSANSPGQGAVEQYF.

This clonotype was seen only a few times. V and J are TRBV2 and TRBJ2-1; 11 bases are a match to TRBD2. V was clipped by 0 bases and J by 9 bases; unmatched bases: 7. This CDR3 has 16 amino acids. In germline, CDR1 is SNHLY, CDR2 FYNNEI. The CDR3 DNA follows: TGTGCCAGCAGTGAAGCGCGAATAGCGGGAGGGCCTGAGCAGTTCTTC. Its protein is CASSEARIAGGPEQFF.

The rearrangement links TRBV11-2 to TRBJ2-1; 9 nucleotides match TRBD2. CDR1 and CDR2 from the germline V gene are SGHAT and FQNNGV. This CDR3 is built from 13 residues. V lost 7 bases, J lost 8 bases, and 6 bases stayed unmatched. The CDR3, as DNA: TGTGCCAGCATCCGCGGGAGGGCCGATGAGCAGTTCTTC. Its protein is CASIRGRADEQFF.

The chain employs TRBV2 and TRBJ1-1; TRBD1 might be the D (5 bases). CDR3 length: 14 residues. The germline V gene has CDR1 SNHLY and CDR2 FYNNEI. V was trimmed by 5 bases and J by 7 bases, leaving 17 bases between them. The CDR3 here is CASSPGGTGDEAFF. CDR3 DNA: TGTGCCAGCAGTCCGGGGGGGACGGGAGATGAAGCTTTCTTT.

The genes are TRBV6-2 or TRBV6-3 and TRBJ1-2, with 10 bases matching TRBD1. V shed 6 bases and J 10 bases; nucleotides not matched to a gene: 8. CDR1 is MNHEY, CDR2 SVGEGT, per germline. The CDR3 is 13 amino acids. The CDR3 DNA follows: TGTGCCAGCAGCCAGACAGGGGGCCTCCCCTACACCTTC. It encodes CASSQTGGLPYTF.

In its sample, this clonotype was seen many times. The chain employs TRBV19 and TRBJ2-2; D ambiguous. V lost 3 bases and J lost 4, with 9 bases in between. The CDR3 contains 14 residues. Germline CDR1 and CDR2: LNHDA and SQIVND (reference sequence). The CDR3 DNA sequence: TGTGCCAGTAGTATGCACGGCAGCACCGGGGAGCTGTTTTTT. This encodes CASSMHGSTGELFF.

This clonotype was seen ten or more times. V usage is TRBV28 and J usage is TRBJ2-4, with D possibly being TRBD2 (5 bases). V lost 4 bases, J lost 0 bases, and 13 bases lay in between. Germline V lookup: CDR1 MDHEN, CDR2 SYDVKM. The CDR3 runs to 16 residues. The CDR3 region has the DNA TGTGCCAGCAGTTCCGACGGGGAACTAGCCAAAAACATTCAGTACTTC. This codes for CASSSDGELAKNIQYF.

This clonotype showed up just a few times. V and J are TRBV28 and TRBJ2-5, with 9 bases matching TRBD2. Germline V gene data show CDR1 as MDHEN and CDR2 as SYDVKM. The ends lost 2 bases at V and 5 bases at J; junction bases unmatched: 6. The CDR3 loop spans 15 amino acids. The CDR3 DNA is TGTGCCAGCAGTTTAGGCGGGGGGGCTACGGAGACCCAGTACTTC. Residues: CASSLGGGATETQYF.

The V gene is TRBV7-2, the J gene TRBJ1-2; D uncertain. The CDR3 is made up of 13 amino acids. The germline CDR1 and CDR2 sequences are SGHTA and FQGNSA. Trimming pared 2 bases from V and 6 bases from J, leaving 10 bases between. Written as DNA, the CDR3 is TGTGCCAGCAGCTTAAAGTCAGCCGATGGCTACACCTTC. Translated, it gives CASSLKSADGYTF.

CDR3 loop: CASRRQNTEAFF. Here the CDR3 DNA reads TGTGCCAGCCGGCGACAGAACACTGAAGCTTTCTTT. The V and J genes are TRBV28 and TRBJ1-1, with D unclear. Germline CDR1 MDHEN, CDR2 SYDVKM. The CDR3 sequence is 12 residues long. V lost 8 bases to trimming and J lost 1 base, with 8 bases between them.

This clonotype was observed a few times. The chain couples TRBV29-1 to TRBJ2-6; D remains unclear. The CDR3 covers 14 residues. CDR1 is SQVTM and CDR2 is ANQGSEA in the germline V gene. V lost 4 bases, J lost 0 bases, and 7 bases lay in between. The chain's CDR3 is CSVGEVSGANVLTF. CDR3 in DNA: TGCAGCGTTGGAGAGGTCTCTGGGGCCAACGTCCTGACTTTC. The variable domain in full, with the rest retrieved from reference TRBV29-1 and TRBJ2-6, is SAVISQKPSRDICQRGTSLTIQCQVDSQVTMMFWYRQQPGQSLTLIATANQGSEATYESGFVIDKFPISRPNLTFSTLTVSNMSPEDSSIYLCSVGEVSGANVLTFGAGSRLTVL.

The chain has TRBV20-1 and TRBJ2-7; weak D call: TRBD2 (6 bases). The V gene lost 1 base and the J gene lost 2 bases, with 15 bases spanning the gap. Germline CDR1 DFQATT, CDR2 SNEGSKA (reference sequence). The CDR3 is made up of 15 amino acids. This CDR3 is CSARVTGDLPYEQYF. CDR3 in DNA: TGCAGTGCTAGAGTTACCGGGGACTTACCCTACGAGCAGTACTTC.